These 17 T cell receptor beta chains came from one sample sequenced in a study of T-cell memory formation after mild COVID-19. One entry per CDR3 protein results from TCRdb running MiXCR on the 5' RACE reads. The sample holds nearly 250,000 distinct CDR3 sequences; roughly 14% are singletons and the top ten take 2% to 2.5%. The specimen was PBMCs or a T cell subset sorted from them (not recorded which). The receptors were sampled from an adult woman who had mild COVID-19 (a few samples of this study predate the infection). Cell type and time point are not known.

The CDR3, as DNA: TGCGCCAGCAGCTTGGACACCCGCCTGGGGGGGCGCTCGGGCTACACCTTC. Amino acids: CASSLDTRLGGRSGYTF. The rearrangement links TRBV5-1 to TRBJ1-2; a possible D gene is TRBD1 (6 bases). Germline V CDR1 and CDR2: SGHRS, YFSETQ. The CDR3 totals 17 residues. Trimming took off 0 bases at V and 8 bases at J, with 23 bases between the two ends. The complete variable domain, with remaining parts taken from reference TRBV5-1 and TRBJ1-2, reads KAGVTQTPRYLIKTRGQQVTLSCSPISGHRSVSWYQQTPGQGLQFLFEYFSETQRNKGNFPGRFSGRQFSNSRSEMNVSTLELGDSALYLCASSLDTRLGGRSGYTFGSGTRLTVV.

This clonotype was counted ten times or more. The chain has TRBV19 and TRBJ2-1, with D possibly TRBD2 on 5 matching bases. V lost 0 bases and J lost 8, with 11 bases in between. The CDR3 length is 14 residues. Germline loops: CDR1 LNHDA, CDR2 SQIVND (reference sequence). CDR3 sequence: CASSIDPLGYEQFF. In nucleotides, the CDR3 is TGTGCCAGTAGTATAGACCCACTAGGGTATGAGCAGTTCTTC.

The rearrangement joins TRBV18 to TRBJ2-2, with TRBD1 matching 7 bases. The CDR3 runs to 14 residues. The germline CDR1 and CDR2 sequences are KGHSH and LQKENI. Trimming cost V 5 bases and J 4 bases; bases outside gene matches: 4. The CDR3 spells CASSKDRATGELFF. The CDR3 nucleotides are TGTGCCAGCTCAAAAGACAGGGCCACCGGGGAGCTGTTTTTT.

This clonotype was seen a handful of times. The chain carries TRBV6-5 and TRBJ1-3; D remains unclear. Looked up from germline, CDR1 is MNHEY and CDR2 is SVGAGI. Trimming took off 6 bases at V and 4 bases at J, with 7 bases between the two ends. The length of the CDR3 is 12 residues. CDR3: CASSGRGNTIYF. CDR3 coding DNA: TGTGCCAGCAGCGGAAGGGGAAACACCATATATTTT.

This clonotype was seen a handful of times. This chain links TRBV3-1 with TRBJ2-1; 8 bases agree with TRBD2. The CDR3 runs to 15 residues. Losses at the gene ends were 4 bases for V and 10 bases for J; bases not matched to a gene: 12. In germline, CDR1 is LGHDT, CDR2 YNNKEL (reference sequence). The CDR3 DNA reads TGTGCCAGCAGCCTCCAGGGGCGGGAGGAAGGGGAGCAGTTCTTC. It encodes CASSLQGREEGEQFF.

Many counts were recorded for this clonotype. CDR3 sequence reads: CASSLVGDRDGKLFF. The DNA of the CDR3 is TGTGCCAGCAGTTTAGTAGGGGACAGGGACGGAAAACTGTTTTTT. This chain joins TRBV12-3 or TRBV12-4 and TRBJ1-4, with 9 bases identical to TRBD1. The J segment lost 10 bases and the V segment lost 1 base, leaving 7 bases of the junction unmatched. This CDR3 comprises 15 residues.

The table lists this clonotype with many counts. The chain joins TRBV6-5 to TRBJ1-5; 7 bases align to TRBD1. This CDR3 is built from 13 residues. In germline, CDR1 is MNHEY, CDR2 SVGAGI. V was pared by 5 bases and J by 4 bases, with 2 bases of the junction left unmatched. CDR3 residues: CASSDRVNQPQHF. CDR3 coding DNA: TGTGCCAGCAGTGACAGGGTTAATCAGCCCCAGCATTTT.

This clonotype was recorded at least ten times. CDR3 in amino acids: CASSSEVTGAPGKNIQYF. The CDR3 DNA reads TGTGCCAGCAGCTCCGAGGTTACCGGGGCACCGGGCAAAAACATTCAGTACTTC. The J gene is TRBJ2-4, the V gene TRBV9; D tentatively fits TRBD1 or TRBD2 (5 bases each). Germline loops: CDR1 SGDLS, CDR2 YYNGEE. V was pared by 4 bases and J by 3 bases, with 23 bases between. The CDR3 covers 18 residues.

This clonotype was seen a few times. This sequence joins TRBV29-1 and TRBJ1-1, with unresolved D. Germline CDR1 and CDR2: SQVTM and ANQGSEA. V lost 6 bases to trimming and J lost 1 base, with 6 bases between them. The CDR3 loop spans 11 amino acids. CDR3 nucleotide sequence: TGCAGCGTGACGGCGAACACTGAAGCTTTCTTT. It translates to CSVTANTEAFF.

At least ten counts were recorded for this clonotype. The chain combines TRBV12-3 or TRBV12-4 with TRBJ1-4; D is ambiguous. The CDR3 runs to 14 residues. Trimming took off 4 bases at V and 12 bases at J, with 18 bases between the two ends. In DNA, the CDR3 is TGTGCCAGCAGTTCCGGCGGAACGAGGAGTCAACTGTTTTTT. Translation: CASSSGGTRSQLFF.

This clonotype was found a few times. The chain is built from TRBV29-1 and TRBJ2-3; D is uncertain. This CDR3 comprises 12 residues. V was pared by 6 bases and J by 1 base, with 8 bases between. CDR1 SQVTM and CDR2 ANQGSEA come from the germline V gene. As DNA, the CDR3 is TGCAGCGTCAAGGACGGCACAGATACGCAGTATTTT. Its protein is CSVKDGTDTQYF.

This clonotype was seen a handful of times. This chain uses TRBV18 with TRBJ1-1; 7 positions agree with TRBD1. Trimming removed 1 base from V and 2 bases from J; junction bases left unmatched: 4. The CDR3 sequence is 15 residues long. CDR1 and CDR2 from the germline V gene are KGHSH and LQKENI. The CDR3, as DNA: TGTGCCAGCTCACCACGGGTAGGGGGCAACACTGAAGCTTTCTTT. Its translation is CASSPRVGGNTEAFF.

In this sample, this clonotype turned up a few times. This sequence joins TRBV14 and TRBJ1-2; D gene unclear. The CDR3 loop spans 12 amino acids. V was trimmed by 4 bases and J by 5 bases, leaving 8 bases between them. Germline V CDR1 and CDR2: SGHDN, FVKESK. The DNA of the CDR3 is TGTGCCAGCAGCCCTAGTCAGTATGGCTACACCTTC. This sequence encodes CASSPSQYGYTF.

In this sample, this clonotype turned up many times. The chain is built from TRBV7-2 and TRBJ2-3; D ambiguous. The CDR3 is made up of 14 amino acids. CDR1 is SGHTA, CDR2 FQGNSA, per germline. V was trimmed by 3 bases and J by 4 bases, leaving 11 bases between them. The DNA for the CDR3 is TGTGCCAGCAGCTTGGATGTGCGTCCAGATACGCAGTATTTT. It is translated as CASSLDVRPDTQYF. The whole variable domain, filled in from reference TRBV7-2 and TRBJ2-3, reads GAGVSQSPSNKVTEKGKDVELRCDPISGHTALYWYRQSLGQGLEFLIYFQGNSAPDKSGLPSDRFSAERTGGSVSTLTIQRTQQEDSAVYLCASSLDVRPDTQYFGPGTRLTVL.

The chain links TRBV18 to TRBJ2-3; D not resolved. V was shortened by 0 bases and J by 0 bases, with 4 bases between the two germline ends. CDR1 and CDR2 (germline): KGHSH, LQKENI. The CDR3 has 14 amino acids. CDR3 nucleotides: TGTGCCAGCTCACCACCGTCTAGCACAGATACGCAGTATTTT. Its translation: CASSPPSSTDTQYF.

The V and J genes are TRBV5-1 and TRBJ1-1; 8 bases are shared with TRBD1. CDR3 length: 16 amino acids. Germline V gives CDR1 SGHRS, CDR2 YFSETQ. V trimming: 0 bases; J trimming: 5 bases; junction bases outside the gene matches: 9. CDR3 region: CASSLEAYRGNTEAFF. For the CDR3, the DNA is TGCGCCAGCAGCTTGGAAGCCTACAGGGGGAATACTGAAGCTTTCTTT.

CDR3 amino acids: CASSQDIPTGSYEQYF. In nucleotides, the CDR3 is TGCGCCAGCAGCCAAGACATTCCTACGGGGTCCTACGAGCAGTACTTC. The chain links TRBV4-1 to TRBJ2-7; a possible D gene is TRBD2 (5 bases). This CDR3 comprises 16 residues. V was pared by 0 bases and J by 1 base, with 13 bases between. Germline values: CDR1 MGHRA, CDR2 YSYEKL.